This T cell receptor beta chain was obtained from a study of Graves' ophthalmopathy and Graves' hyperthyroidism. Looking at the study overall: Peripheral blood collection took place at initial diagnosis, before any treatment.

This clonotype was observed many times. What it recognizes is unknown. Germline and junction disagree at one end, which may indicate a read error. Researchers took RNA transcripts and amplified TCR beta CDR3 regions from them. After a first-round RT-PCR with HTBI primers, a second-round multiplex PCR was run. One entry per CDR3 protein, called by TCRdb with MiXCR from the multiplex PCR reads. The table includes approximately 160,000 distinct CDR3 sequences, roughly 36% detected once. Study observations and caveats: Forecasting of ophthalmopathy progression by the model achieved around 68% sensitivity and approximately 72% specificity.

The source of this sequence is a man in his thirties or forties with Graves' ophthalmopathy. Sequenced: peripheral blood.

The CDR3 region has the DNA TGTGCTAGCAGCAACGGGGGGGCGGAGACCCAGTACTTC. Translated, it gives CASSNGGAETQYF. This chain joins TRBV7-7 and TRBJ2-5, with 8 bases matching TRBD2. Germline loops: CDR1 SSHAT, CDR2 FNYEAQ (reference sequence). This CDR3 has 13 residues.